The TCR beta chain described here comes from a study of blood T cells in healthy people across ages. Overall study: When template switching was applied, about one barcoded beta molecule was captured per two T cells.

Combining a sample-barcoded 5' primer with a J-beta primer mix, a second PCR ran for roughly 7 to 12 cycles. With 12 random nucleotides, a template-switch adaptor tagged each individual cDNA molecule. TCRdb recomputed calls from the 5' RACE reads with MiXCR, one row per CDR3 protein. The sample consists of over 1,300,000 distinct CDR3 sequences, approximately 59% of them appearing once. As regards this clonotype: Its antigen is currently unknown.

Study-wide findings and caveats: Total diversity from one million sequenced T cells was likely underestimated. Because donor CMV status was unknown, expanded clonotype changes were possibly confounded.

The CDR3 sequence is 16 residues long. Germline V gene data show CDR1 as MNHEY and CDR2 as SVGEGT. The V gene end was trimmed by 6 bases and the J gene end by 5 bases; junction bases not matched to a gene: 15. The chain employs TRBV6-2 or TRBV6-3 and TRBJ2-7; 8 nucleotides match TRBD2. This TCR was recovered from a man aged 18-30 years in good health. The material sequenced was blood. CDR3 in amino acids: CASSIPGLAGGDEQYF. CDR3 bases: TGTGCCAGCAGCATCCCCGGGCTAGCGGGCGGGGACGAGCAGTACTTC.